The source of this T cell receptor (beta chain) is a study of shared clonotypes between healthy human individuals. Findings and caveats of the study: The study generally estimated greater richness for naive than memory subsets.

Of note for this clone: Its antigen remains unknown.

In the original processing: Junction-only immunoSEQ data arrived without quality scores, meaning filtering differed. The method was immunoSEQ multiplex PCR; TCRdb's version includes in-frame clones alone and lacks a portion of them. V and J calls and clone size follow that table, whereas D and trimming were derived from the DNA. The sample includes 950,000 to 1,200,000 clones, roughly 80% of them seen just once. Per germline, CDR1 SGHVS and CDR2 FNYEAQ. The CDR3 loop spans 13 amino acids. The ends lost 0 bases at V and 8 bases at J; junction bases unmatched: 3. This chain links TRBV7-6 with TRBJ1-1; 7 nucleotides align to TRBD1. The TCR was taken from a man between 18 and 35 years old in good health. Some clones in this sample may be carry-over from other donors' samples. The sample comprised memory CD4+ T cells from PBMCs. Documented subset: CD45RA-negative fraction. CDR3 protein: CASSLAHRGEAFF. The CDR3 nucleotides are TGTGCCAGCAGCTTAGCGCACAGGGGCGAAGCTTTCTTT.